These 11 T cell receptor beta chains were sequenced from one sample in a study of blood T cells in healthy people across ages. Through a sample-barcoded 5' primer and a J-beta primer mix, a second PCR was run for roughly 6 to 12 cycles. MiXCR, applied by TCRdb to the 5' RACE reads, yields one record per CDR3 protein. The sample has fewer than 800,000 distinct CDR3 sequences; about 21% are singletons. Sequences were obtained from blood. Receptor source: a man in his 70s in good health.

The chain has TRBV29-1 and TRBJ2-7; 8 bases are a match to TRBD2. The trim removed 5 bases at V and 3 bases at J, leaving 3 bases unmatched. Germline V gene sequence: CDR1 SQVTM, CDR2 ANQGSEA. The CDR3 sequence is 12 residues long. The CDR3 coding sequence is TGCAGCGTTCGGAGCGGGAGCTACGAGCAGTACTTC. Amino acid sequence: CSVRSGSYEQYF.

In this sample, this clonotype turned up a few times. The chain carries TRBV20-1 and TRBJ2-1, with TRBD2 matching over 13 bases. There are 15 residues in the CDR3. The V gene's germline CDR1 is DFQATT and CDR2 SNEGSKA (reference sequence). The junction had 5 bases not matched to a gene; V was cut back by 6 bases and J by 3 bases. The CDR3 sequence is CSATTSGRVYNEQFF. DNA for the CDR3: TGCAGTGCCACTACTAGCGGGAGGGTCTACAATGAGCAGTTCTTC.

CDR3 amino acids: CSGDRGGTEAFF. Here the CDR3 DNA reads TGCAGCGGGGACAGGGGAGGGACTGAAGCTTTCTTT. The chain carries TRBV29-1 and TRBJ1-1, with 10 bases matching TRBD1. The CDR3 totals 12 residues. CDR1 and CDR2 from the germline V gene are SQVTM and ANQGSEA. V lost 7 bases, J lost 5 bases, and 4 bases stayed unmatched.

The gene calls are TRBV7-3 and TRBJ2-3; 12 nucleotides line up with TRBD2. From germline, CDR1 is SGHTA and CDR2 FQGTGA. CDR3 length: 16 amino acids. The V gene end was trimmed by 5 bases and the J gene end by 4 bases; junction bases not matched to a gene: 7. CDR3 DNA: TGTGCCAGCAGCCCGCTAGCGGGAGGGCCGGCAGATACGCAGTATTTT. This gives the protein CASSPLAGGPADTQYF. Variable domain in full (rest from reference TRBV7-3 and TRBJ2-3): GAGVSQTPSNKVTEKGKYVELRCDPISGHTALYWYRQSLGQGPEFLIYFQGTGAADDSGLPNDRFFAVRPEGSVSTLKIQRTERGDSAVYLCASSPLAGGPADTQYFGPGTRLTVL.

The table lists this clonotype with a few counts. This chain joins TRBV20-1 and TRBJ2-3, with TRBD1 matching 7 bases. V gave up 6 bases and J gave up 5 bases; unmatched junction bases: 11. Germline-derived CDR1 and CDR2 are DFQATT and SNEGSKA (reference sequence). The CDR3 covers 14 residues. The CDR3 coding sequence is TGCAGTGCCAGCCCAGAGACAGGGCAAGATACGCAGTATTTT. Its protein is CSASPETGQDTQYF.

CDR3 amino acids: CASSRFSGRHQETQYF. The CDR3, as DNA: TGTGCCAGCAGTCGTTTTAGCGGGAGGCACCAAGAGACCCAGTACTTC. This chain links TRBV6-1 with TRBJ2-5; TRBD2 agrees at 10 bases. Looked up from germline, CDR1 is MNHNS and CDR2 is SASEGT. The V gene end was trimmed by 5 bases and the J gene end by 0 bases; junction bases not matched to a gene: 6. This CDR3 spans 16 amino acids.

The chain is built from TRBV29-1 and TRBJ1-5, with D possibly matching TRBD1 (5 bases). Germline V gives CDR1 SQVTM, CDR2 ANQGSEA. The CDR3 spans 12 residues. Trimming took 4 bases from V and 1 from J, leaving 5 bases between them. CDR3: CSVGDSNQPQHF. The CDR3, as DNA: TGCAGCGTTGGGGACAGCAATCAGCCCCAGCATTTT. The variable domain in full, completed from reference TRBV29-1 and TRBJ1-5, reads SAVISQKPSRDICQRGTSLTIQCQVDSQVTMMFWYRQQPGQSLTLIATANQGSEATYESGFVIDKFPISRPNLTFSTLTVSNMSPEDSSIYLCSVGDSNQPQHFGDGTRLSIL.

This chain uses TRBV7-9 with TRBJ2-1, with unresolved D. The CDR3 length is 14 residues. Germline CDR1 SEHNR, CDR2 FQNEAQ (reference sequence). Trimming left V 1 base short and J 1 base short, with 5 bases between. CDR3 sequence reads: CASSLVLSYNEQFF. The CDR3 bases are TGTGCCAGCAGCTTAGTCTTATCCTACAATGAGCAGTTCTTC.

This clonotype appeared a few times. The chain links TRBV28 to TRBJ1-1, with unresolved D. Trimming took 7 bases from V and 7 from J, leaving 16 bases between them. Germline CDR1 MDHEN, CDR2 SYDVKM. This CDR3 comprises 13 residues. CDR3: CASTVMGSDEAFF. In DNA, the CDR3 is TGTGCCAGCACTGTAATGGGGTCCGATGAAGCTTTCTTT.

This chain links TRBV4-1 with TRBJ1-4; D remains unclear. CDR3 length: 14 amino acids. V dropped 4 bases and J dropped 10 bases, with 16 bases sitting between them. Germline lookup yields CDR1 MGHRA and CDR2 YSYEKL. Written as DNA, the CDR3 is TGCGCCAGCAGCCTAGGACCGGACGGTGGAAAACTGTTTTTT. It encodes CASSLGPDGGKLFF.

The chain joins TRBV23-1 to TRBJ2-7; 9 bases fit TRBD2. TRBV23-1 is designated an ORF whose function remains uncertain. The J segment lost 5 bases and the V segment lost 4 bases, leaving 12 bases of the junction unmatched. The CDR3 consists of 16 residues. The CDR3 nucleotides are TGCGCCAGCAGTCCATCCGGTGGACTAGCGACGAACGAGCAGTACTTC. Protein: CASSPSGGLATNEQYF.